The rows below give T cell receptor beta chains drawn from one sample of a study of T cell responses to AZD1222 COVID-19 vaccine. Clones were read by immunoSEQ multiplex PCR, and TCRdb kept only the in-frame ones, dropping some. The sample records some 90,000 clones, 75% to 90% being singletons. The sequencing here drew on peripheral blood, taken on day 0 of AZD1222 vaccination. All receptors come from an adult in good health. Each CDR3 is given with its conserved first and last residue. Fields, in order: clone size, V gene, J gene, D gene, CDR3 DNA, CDR3 protein. The D gene is left open where the match is weak. Size tells how often a clone was seen (once, few, many) or the class of an expanded clone, and some rows leave it out.

>once|TRBV10-2|TRBJ2-1|-
TGCGCCAGCAGTGACCCAATAGCCATTTCTGAGCAGTTCTTC
CASSDPIAISEQFF
>-|TRBV5-1|TRBJ2-1|-
TGCGCCAGCCGGACGGCCACTTCTCCCTACAATGAGCAGTTCTTC
CASRTATSPYNEQFF
>-|TRBV18|TRBJ2-3|-
TGTGCCAGCTCAACGGAAATCTCGGATACGCAGTATTTT
CASSTEISDTQYF
>-|TRBV2|TRBJ1-2|-
TGTGCCAGCAGTGAAGAGCGAGCGGGTCTCCAATACTATGGCTACACCTTC
CASSEERAGLQYYGYTF
>-|TRBV19|TRBJ1-4|TRBD1
TGTGCCAGTAGTACGCGGGACAGAGACGATGAAAAACTGTTTTTT
CASSTRDRDDEKLFF
>-|TRBV6-2/TRBV6-3|TRBJ1-2|-
TGTGCCAGCAGTTCAGGGAACTATGGCTACACCTTC
CASSSGNYGYTF
>-|TRBV15|TRBJ1-6|TRBD1
TGTGCCACCAGCAATTACCTAATACTCCGTGGACAGGGGCGATTAAGCTCCTATAATTCACCCCTCCACTTT
CATSNYLILRGQGRLSSYNSPLHF
>-|TRBV29-1|TRBJ1-3|-
TGCAGCGTCCGACAGCGGTTCGGAAACACCATATATTTT
CSVRQRFGNTIYF
>few|TRBV30|TRBJ1-1|TRBD1
TGTGCCTGCCTTCCGATGGAGGGGGCTGGTAAAACTGAAGCTTTCTTT
CACLPMEGAGKTEAFF
>-|TRBV10-2|TRBJ2-2|TRBD1
TGCGCCAGCAGGGACAGGGTTAGCACCGGGGAGCTGTTTTTT
CASRDRVSTGELFF
>-|TRBV27|TRBJ1-3|-
TGTGCCAGCAGTCCGAACAGTATCTCTGGAAACACCATATATTTT
CASSPNSISGNTIYF
>-|TRBV5-1|TRBJ2-7|-
TGCGCCAGCAGCTTGGTACAGGGTGAGACCTACGAGCAGTACTTC
CASSLVQGETYEQYF
>-|TRBV5-1|TRBJ2-1|TRBD1
TGCGCCAGCAGCTTGAGTCAGGGACAGTTATACAATGAGCAGTTCTTC
CASSLSQGQLYNEQFF
>-|TRBV1|TRBJ2-6|-
TGCACCAGCAGCCACGGCAGAACCACTAGGCCTGGGGCCAACGTCCTGACTTTC
CTSSHGRTTRPGANVLTF
>-|TRBV4-2|TRBJ2-3|-
TGTGCCAGCAGCCAAGTTGAGAATGGAGATACGCAGTATTTT
CASSQVENGDTQYF
>-|TRBV5-1|TRBJ2-2|TRBD2
TGCGCCAGCAGCGGTCCCGGGACTAGCGGGGGGGCCAACACCGGGGAGCTGTTTTTT
CASSGPGTSGGANTGELFF
>once|TRBV27|TRBJ1-1|TRBD1
TGTGCCAGCAGTTTTCGGACAGGGAACATGAACACTGAAGCTTTCTTT
CASSFRTGNMNTEAFF
>-|TRBV7-9|TRBJ2-7|TRBD1
TGTGCCAGCAGCCCACGGGACAGGGTAAACGAGCAGTACTTC
CASSPRDRVNEQYF
>-|TRBV6-5|TRBJ2-2|-
TGTGCCAGCAGTTACTCTGACTTAGCGAACACCGGGGAGCTGTTTTTT
CASSYSDLANTGELFF
>-|TRBV7-8|TRBJ1-6|-
TGTGCCAGCAGAGACGATCACAGGGCCCACTCCTATAATTCACCCCTCCACTTT
CASRDDHRAHSYNSPLHF
>-|TRBV18|TRBJ2-1|-
TGTGCCAGCTCACCAATGGAGATTCAAGGGAACAATGAGCAGTTCTTC
CASSPMEIQGNNEQFF
>-|TRBV5-8|TRBJ2-1|-
TGTGCCAGCAGCTCCTCTAGCGTTCCTTCCTACAATGAGCAGTTCTTC
CASSSSSVPSYNEQFF
>-|TRBV19|TRBJ2-7|TRBD2
TGTGCCAGTAGCTCTAGGCGGGCCAGGGAGGGCGAGCAGTACTTC
CASSSRRAREGEQYF
>-|TRBV12-2|TRBJ2-3|-
TGTGCAAGTCGCTCACGACTAGTCTTACACACAGATACGCAGTATTTT
CASRSRLVLHTDTQYF
>-|TRBV11-2|TRBJ2-7|TRBD2
TGTGCCAGCAGCCCATCCTTAGCGGGAACCGTCTTCTACGAGCAGTACTTC
CASSPSLAGTVFYEQYF
>once|TRBV3-1/TRBV3-2|TRBJ1-1|-
TGTGCCAGCAGCCCGTACGGCCCAGTCACTGAAGCTTTCTTT
CASSPYGPVTEAFF
>-|TRBV12-3/TRBV12-4|TRBJ1-6|-
TGTGCCAGCAGTTGGGGTAACGGTTCACCCCTCCACTTT
CASSWGNGSPLHF
>-|TRBV21-1|TRBJ2-7|-
TGTGCCAGCAGCAAAGGAGTCTACGAGCAGTACTTC
CASSKGVYEQYF